Shown below are 27 T cell receptor beta chains from a single sample sequenced in a study of blood T cells in healthy people across ages. Primers used in a second PCR of roughly 7 to 12 cycles were a sample-barcoded 5' primer and a J-beta primer mix. One entry per CDR3 protein, called by TCRdb with MiXCR from the 5' RACE reads. The sample consists of under 2,000,000 distinct CDR3 sequences, approximately 50% of them appearing once. What was sequenced was blood. The receptors were sampled from a woman in her thirties or forties in good health.

The V gene is TRBV6-5, the J gene TRBJ2-3, with 10 bases lining up with TRBD1. Germline V gene data show CDR1 as MNHEY and CDR2 as SVGAGI. V was clipped by 4 bases and J by 3 bases; unmatched bases: 7. This CDR3 is built from 16 residues. DNA for the CDR3: TGTGCCAGCAGTTCCCCGACAGGGGGCGGAACAGATACGCAGTATTTT. It translates to CASSSPTGGGTDTQYF.

This chain links TRBV11-2 with TRBJ1-5; D is perhaps TRBD1 (6 bases). The CDR3 is 15 amino acids. Germline loops: CDR1 SGHAT, CDR2 FQNNGV. Trimming cost V 1 base and J 7 bases, with 14 bases left between them. The DNA for the CDR3 is TGTGCCAGCAGCTTAGGACGGGGGCGGGACCAGCCCCAGCATTTT. Translation: CASSLGRGRDQPQHF.

This clonotype was recorded a few times. The rearrangement joins TRBV20-1 to TRBJ2-1, with TRBD2 identical over 8 bases. This CDR3 has 14 residues. V was clipped by 4 bases and J by 4 bases; unmatched bases: 6. CDR1 and CDR2 from the germline V gene are DFQATT and SNEGSKA (reference sequence). CDR3 DNA sequence: TGCAGTGCTAATAGCGGGGTAGGGTACAATGAGCAGTTCTTC. It codes for CSANSGVGYNEQFF.

This chain joins TRBV3-1 and TRBJ2-1; 7 bases agree with TRBD2. Losses at the gene ends were 2 bases for V and 9 bases for J; bases not matched to a gene: 10. CDR3 size: 15 residues. The germline gives CDR1 LGHDT, CDR2 YNNKEL (reference sequence). CDR3 DNA sequence: TGTGCCAGCAGCCAAAGGACGGGAGGTAAGAGTGAGCAGTTCTTC. Encoded protein: CASSQRTGGKSEQFF.

The chain links TRBV7-8 to TRBJ2-7, with TRBD1 identical over 8 bases. After removal of 5 bases from V and 0 bases from J, the junction contained 15 bases not matched to a gene. From germline, CDR1 is SGHVS and CDR2 FQNEAQ. The CDR3 spans 18 residues. CDR3 DNA sequence: TGTGCCAGCAGCCGATTTAGAGGGGACAGGCGGAGCTCCTACGAGCAGTACTTC. It specifies CASSRFRGDRRSSYEQYF.

In this sample, this clonotype turned up a few times. The chain carries TRBV4-1 and TRBJ1-2; D may be TRBD1 (6 bases). The CDR3 loop spans 15 amino acids. V was pared by 0 bases and J by 2 bases, with 10 bases between. CDR1 and CDR2 (germline): MGHRA, YSYEKL. The DNA of the CDR3 is TGCGCCAGCAGCCAAGATGGGGGGCAGAACTATGGCTACACCTTC. This sequence encodes CASSQDGGQNYGYTF.

The CDR3 protein is CASSLMGGPSTDTQYF. The DNA of the CDR3 is TGTGCCAGCAGTTTAATGGGAGGTCCTAGCACAGATACGCAGTATTTT. This chain uses TRBV28 with TRBJ2-3, with D possibly TRBD2 on 6 matching bases. Germline CDR1 and CDR2: MDHEN and SYDVKM. V was cut by 2 bases and J by 0 bases, with 12 bases left in between. There are 16 residues in the CDR3.

V and J are TRBV12-3 or TRBV12-4 and TRBJ2-5; 7 nucleotides match TRBD1. After removal of 6 bases from V and 11 bases from J, the junction contained 9 bases not matched to a gene. This CDR3 has 12 amino acids. In DNA form, the CDR3 reads TGTGCCAGCAGGCGACAGGGCCTTCAGCAGTACTTC. Its protein product is CASRRQGLQQYF.

The chain carries TRBV18 and TRBJ2-1; 11 nucleotides agree with TRBD1. Germline CDR1 reads KGHSH; CDR2 reads LQKENI. The CDR3 contains 16 residues. The J segment lost 5 bases and the V segment lost 4 bases, leaving 7 bases of the junction unmatched. For the CDR3, the DNA is TGTGCCAGCTCACGAACTCCGGGACAGGGGGACAATGAGCAGTTCTTC. Protein sequence: CASSRTPGQGDNEQFF.

This clonotype was seen a handful of times. The chain couples TRBV6-6 to TRBJ1-2; D unclear. Deletions cut 6 bases from V and 4 bases from J, with 18 bases between. The CDR3 consists of 15 residues. Germline V lookup: CDR1 MNHNY, CDR2 SVGAGI (reference sequence). The DNA of the CDR3 is TGTGCCAGCAGCCCGCGGGCTACCCTCCGCTATGGCTACACCTTC. Amino acid sequence: CASSPRATLRYGYTF.

This clonotype was counted only a few times. The chain couples TRBV7-9 to TRBJ2-5; no definite D call. The CDR3 is 16 amino acids. Germline V gene lookup returns CDR1 SEHNR and CDR2 FQNEAQ (reference sequence). V lost 5 bases, J lost 2 bases, and 18 bases lay in between. CDR3 region: CASSPGNGYAQETQYF. The CDR3 DNA sequence: TGTGCCAGCAGCCCAGGAAACGGCTATGCTCAAGAGACCCAGTACTTC.

This clonotype has ten or more counts. The chain combines TRBV27 with TRBJ2-6, with 11 bases aligning to TRBD1. From germline, CDR1 is MNHEY and CDR2 SMNVEV (reference sequence). The CDR3 consists of 15 residues. Losses at the gene ends were 9 bases for V and 4 bases for J; bases not matched to a gene: 5. CDR3 region: CASGQGASGANVLTF. CDR3 sequence (DNA): TGTGCCAGTGGACAGGGGGCATCGGGGGCCAACGTCCTGACTTTC.

The rearrangement links TRBV12-3 or TRBV12-4 to TRBJ2-3; 7 bases are shared with TRBD1. The CDR3 has 15 amino acids. J gave up 0 bases and V 5 bases, and 5 bases lay outside the gene matches. CDR3 amino acids: CASSETGVSTDTQYF. The CDR3 region has the DNA TGTGCCAGCAGTGAAACAGGGGTTAGCACAGATACGCAGTATTTT.

Remarks on this clonotype: A junction end diverges from the germline sequence, so it may reflect a read error. The chain recombines TRBV18 with TRBJ1-4, with D possibly being TRBD1 (5 bases). Germline V gene sequence: CDR1 KGHSH, CDR2 LQKENI. The CDR3 is 15 amino acids. This chain's CDR3 is CASSPRATGEEKLFF. CDR3 coding DNA: TGTGCCAGCTCGCCACGTGCTACGGGGGAGGAAAAACTGTTTTTT. The variable domain in full, with the rest retrieved from reference TRBV18 and TRBJ1-4, is NAGVMQNPRHLVRRRGQEARLRCSPMKGHSHVYWYRQLPEEGLKFMVYLQKENIIDESGMPKERFSAEFPKEGPSILRIQQVVRGDSAAYFCASSPRATGEEKLFFGSGTQLSVL.

This clonotype was observed a few times. The chain combines TRBV9 with TRBJ2-7; D is possibly TRBD2 (6 bases). The CDR3 is 16 amino acids. The germline CDR1 and CDR2 sequences are SGDLS and YYNGEE. V lost 3 bases to trimming and J lost 1 base, with 17 bases between them. CDR3 sequence: CASSARTGGTSYEQYF. The CDR3 DNA follows: TGTGCCAGCAGCGCCCGGACTGGAGGGACGTCCTACGAGCAGTACTTC.

A note on this clonotype: This CDR3 is missing its conserved last phenylalanine or tryptophan, likely due to a read error. The chain is built from TRBV3-1 and TRBJ2-5; 7 bases line up with TRBD1. Germline V gene sequence: CDR1 LGHDT, CDR2 YNNKEL (reference sequence). The CDR3 extends over 15 amino acids. J was trimmed by 3 bases and V by 0 bases; bases with no gene match: 4. The CDR3 bases are TGTGCCAGCAGCCAAGAACAGGGGTTGAAAGAGACCCAGTACTAC. Its protein is CASSQEQGLKETQYY.

Comments on this clonotype: At one of its ends the junction is not consistent with the germline gene, which may arise from a read error. The genes are TRBV28 and TRBJ1-2; unclear D gene. The germline V gene has CDR1 MDHEN and CDR2 SYDVKM. This CDR3 region has 12 residues. The CDR3 nucleotides read TGTGCCAGCAGTCCCGGGAACTGTGGCTACACCTTC. Amino acid sequence: CASSPGNCGYTF.

The chain links TRBV28 to TRBJ2-5; TRBD1 might be the D (6 bases). The V and J ends lost 6 bases and 3 bases respectively, with 8 bases between them. CDR1 is MDHEN and CDR2 is SYDVKM in the germline V gene. The CDR3 sequence is 12 residues long. The CDR3 spells CASRGAKETQYF. DNA of the CDR3: TGTGCCAGCAGGGGGGCCAAAGAGACCCAGTACTTC.

This clonotype came up a few times. This chain uses TRBV20-1 with TRBJ2-3, with D perhaps matching TRBD1 (6 bases). Germline values: CDR1 DFQATT, CDR2 SNEGSKA (reference sequence). The ends were cut back, 6 bases at V and 2 bases at J, with 18 bases in the middle. The CDR3 contains 15 residues. CDR3 protein: CSACLSRGSTDTQYF. In nucleotides, the CDR3 is TGCAGTGCGTGCCTCTCCAGGGGCTCCACAGATACGCAGTATTTT.

The chain uses TRBV6-5 and TRBJ2-5; 7 positions match TRBD1. The CDR3 covers 16 residues. Germline CDR1 reads MNHEY; CDR2 reads SVGAGI. The ends lost 0 bases at V and 5 bases at J; junction bases unmatched: 9. The CDR3 here is CASSYSRAGGTETQYF. DNA for the CDR3: TGTGCCAGCAGTTACTCGAGGGCAGGGGGTACGGAGACCCAGTACTTC.

This clonotype was seen only a few times. V is TRBV25-1 and J is TRBJ2-3; tentative D call: TRBD1 (5 bases). Trimming took 3 bases from V and 2 from J, leaving 12 bases between them. The length of the CDR3 is 15 residues. CDR1 and CDR2 from the germline V gene are MGHDK and SYGVNS. The CDR3: CASSEARVHTDTQYF. CDR3 DNA: TGTGCCAGCAGTGAGGCCAGGGTCCACACAGATACGCAGTATTTT.

Worth noting for this clonotype: An end of the junction does not agree with germline; a read error may underlie this. The CDR3 loop is CANSSTVSGANVLTF. The CDR3 DNA is TGTGCCAACAGCTCGACAGTCTCTGGGGCCAACGTCCTGACTTTC. This chain connects TRBV11-2 to TRBJ2-6; weak D call: TRBD1 (5 bases). Germline values: CDR1 SGHAT, CDR2 FQNNGV. The CDR3 has 15 amino acids.

This clonotype was seen more than once but under ten times. The V and J genes are TRBV4-2 and TRBJ1-2; no clear D. This CDR3 has 17 amino acids. The germline gives CDR1 LGHNA, CDR2 YNFKEQ. Trimming removed 0 bases at V and 2 bases at J, with 16 bases between. The CDR3 loop reads CASSQDRTRRPNYGYTF. The DNA for the CDR3 is TGTGCCAGCAGCCAAGACCGGACCAGGAGGCCAAACTATGGCTACACCTTC.

Comment on this clonotype: A much larger clone differs by one base, so this may be a read error. The rearrangement uses TRBV20-1 and TRBJ2-4; 7 positions match TRBD1. In germline, CDR1 is DFQATT, CDR2 SNEGSKA (reference sequence). The CDR3 has 14 residues. CDR3 protein: CSARTGQSSYEQCF. The CDR3 DNA reads TGCAGTGCTAGGACGGGACAGAGCTCCTACGAGCAGTGCTTC.

This clonotype was counted once. This likely comes from a read error, as the CDR3 has no conserved phenylalanine or tryptophan at its end. The rearrangement joins TRBV25-1 to TRBJ2-7; possibly TRBD1 or TRBD2 for D (5 bases each). The CDR3 spans 15 residues. Germline loops: CDR1 MGHDK, CDR2 SYGVNS. The ends were cut back, 5 bases at V and 6 bases at J, with 20 bases in the middle. The chain's CDR3 is CASSQQEALVGEQYL. As DNA, the CDR3 is TGTGCCAGCAGTCAACAGGAGGCGTTGGTGGGCGAGCAGTACCTC.

V and J are TRBV24-1 and TRBJ1-2; D is ambiguous. The germline CDR1 and CDR2 sequences are KGHDR and SFDVKD. Trimming took 4 bases from V and 8 from J, leaving 16 bases between them. The CDR3 runs 14 residues. CDR3 DNA: TGTGCCACCAGTGACGCATCCGGTCCCGAGGGCTACACCTTC. Protein product: CATSDASGPEGYTF.

This clonotype was counted a single time. The V call is TRBV5-1, the J call TRBJ2-3, with a weak D call TRBD1 (6 bases). The CDR3 runs to 15 residues. V was shortened by 3 bases and J by 2 bases, with 13 bases between the two germline ends. CDR1 is SGHRS and CDR2 is YFSETQ in the germline V gene. CDR3 loop: CASSCPQGNTDTQYF. CDR3 sequence (DNA): TGCGCCAGCAGCTGTCCTCAGGGGAACACAGATACGCAGTATTTT. Drawing the rest from reference TRBV5-1 and TRBJ2-3, the complete variable domain is KAGVTQTPRYLIKTRGQQVTLSCSPISGHRSVSWYQQTPGQGLQFLFEYFSETQRNKGNFPGRFSGRQFSNSRSEMNVSTLELGDSALYLCASSCPQGNTDTQYFGPGTRLTVL.